This is a list of T cell receptor beta chains from one sample in a study of T cell changes during pregnancy in multiple sclerosis. Profiling relied on immunoSEQ multiplex PCR, and the TCRdb table lists in-frame clones only, not all of them. The data hold approximately 49,000 clones, with over 80% observed a single time. The material sequenced was CD4+ T cells from peripheral blood mononuclear cells, taken in the second trimester of pregnancy. These TCRs come from a female donor in good health, enrolled as a control in a pregnancy study. Both conserved end residues are part of each CDR3. A D gene is named only where the DNA matches it firmly. Some rows have no size entry. The others give once, few or many, or a class for an expanded clone.

v_gene: TRBV5-1; abundance: .; d_gene: .; j_gene: TRBJ2-1; CDR3nt: TGCGCCAGCAGCTTGGATTCGGTATACAATGAGCAGTTCTTC; CDR3aa: CASSLDSVYNEQFF
v_gene: TRBV5-4; abundance: .; d_gene: .; j_gene: TRBJ2-2; CDR3nt: TGTGCCAGCAGCTTGGTGTATGGAGACAACACCGGGGAGCTGTTTTTT; CDR3aa: CASSLVYGDNTGELFF
v_gene: TRBV28; abundance: .; d_gene: .; j_gene: TRBJ1-6; CDR3nt: TGTGCCAGCAGTTTAGGGGGGGTCGGGTCACCCCTCCACTTT; CDR3aa: CASSLGGVGSPLHF
v_gene: TRBV5-1; abundance: .; d_gene: TRBD2; j_gene: TRBJ2-7; CDR3nt: TGCGCCAGCAGCTTGGGCGGGAGCTCCTACGAGCAGTACTTC; CDR3aa: CASSLGGSSYEQYF
v_gene: TRBV28; abundance: once; d_gene: .; j_gene: TRBJ2-2; CDR3nt: TGTGCCAGCAGTTTTGGACATGACTACACCGGGGAGCTGTTTTTT; CDR3aa: CASSFGHDYTGELFF
v_gene: TRBV6-6; abundance: .; d_gene: .; j_gene: TRBJ1-3; CDR3nt: TGTGCCAGCAGTTCGGGACATTCCTCTGGAAACACCATATATTTT; CDR3aa: CASSSGHSSGNTIYF
v_gene: TRBV5-1; abundance: .; d_gene: .; j_gene: TRBJ2-1; CDR3nt: TGCGCCAGCAGCTTGGCCGGGGAGCCGGGGGAGCAGTTCTTC; CDR3aa: CASSLAGEPGEQFF
v_gene: TRBV5-1; abundance: once; d_gene: TRBD1; j_gene: TRBJ1-4; CDR3nt: TGCGCCAGCAGCCCGGGGACAGGTGAAGAAAAACTGTTTTTT; CDR3aa: CASSPGTGEEKLFF
v_gene: TRBV19; abundance: once; d_gene: TRBD1; j_gene: TRBJ1-5; CDR3nt: TGTGCCAGTAGTACCGACAGGGCGGATCAGCCCCAGCATTTT; CDR3aa: CASSTDRADQPQHF
v_gene: TRBV4-2; abundance: .; d_gene: TRBD1; j_gene: TRBJ1-2; CDR3nt: TGTGCCAGCAGCCAAGCCGCCCGGGACAGCCTCGAAGGCTACACCTTC; CDR3aa: CASSQAARDSLEGYTF
v_gene: TRBV5-1; abundance: .; d_gene: TRBD2; j_gene: TRBJ2-2; CDR3nt: TGCGCCAGCAGCCCGAAGGCGGGAGGGACCGGGGAGCTGTTTTTT; CDR3aa: CASSPKAGGTGELFF
v_gene: TRBV6-5; abundance: once; d_gene: .; j_gene: TRBJ2-3; CDR3nt: TGTGCCAGCAGTTACAGCGGGAGCACAGATACGCAGTATTTT; CDR3aa: CASSYSGSTDTQYF
v_gene: TRBV20-1; abundance: .; d_gene: .; j_gene: TRBJ2-7; CDR3nt: TGCAGTGCTAGTGTAGCCGACGAGCAGTACTTC; CDR3aa: CSASVADEQYF
v_gene: TRBV19; abundance: .; d_gene: .; j_gene: TRBJ1-1; CDR3nt: TGTGCCAGTAGAGAAAATAAATTGAGGAACACTGAAGCTTTCTTT; CDR3aa: CASRENKLRNTEAFF
v_gene: TRBV5-1; abundance: .; d_gene: .; j_gene: TRBJ1-4; CDR3nt: TGCGCCAGCAGCTTGTTCGGCGGGGAAAAACTGTTTTTT; CDR3aa: CASSLFGGEKLFF
v_gene: TRBV6-6; abundance: .; d_gene: .; j_gene: TRBJ2-1; CDR3nt: TGTGCCGGTGCTAGGACAGAGAACAATGAGCAGTTCTTC; CDR3aa: CAGARTENNEQFF
v_gene: TRBV19; abundance: .; d_gene: TRBD1; j_gene: TRBJ2-7; CDR3nt: TGTGCCAGTAGTATTCAACAGGGGGCGGCCGAGCAGTACTTC; CDR3aa: CASSIQQGAAEQYF
v_gene: TRBV6-1; abundance: once; d_gene: .; j_gene: TRBJ1-2; CDR3nt: TGTGCCGCCACTTATAGAAACTATGGCTACACCTTC; CDR3aa: CAATYRNYGYTF
v_gene: TRBV23-1; abundance: .; d_gene: TRBD1; j_gene: TRBJ1-4; CDR3nt: TGCGCCAGCAGTCACTGGACAGGGGGCTTTGTAACTAATGAAAAACTGTTTTTT; CDR3aa: CASSHWTGGFVTNEKLFF
v_gene: TRBV28; abundance: .; d_gene: .; j_gene: TRBJ1-1; CDR3nt: TGTGCCAGCAGTTCCTATCCTCAGGGGAAGTGGGCTGAAGCTTTCTTT; CDR3aa: CASSSYPQGKWAEAFF
v_gene: TRBV11-3; abundance: .; d_gene: .; j_gene: TRBJ2-2; CDR3nt: TGTGCCAGCAGCTTACAGGGCATGGGTCTGACCACCGGGGAGCTGTTTTTT; CDR3aa: CASSLQGMGLTTGELFF
v_gene: TRBV7-8; abundance: .; d_gene: TRBD1; j_gene: TRBJ2-7; CDR3nt: TGTGCCAGCAGCGCGGACAGGGTCGGCTACGAGCAGTACTTC; CDR3aa: CASSADRVGYEQYF
v_gene: TRBV7-3; abundance: .; d_gene: TRBD2; j_gene: TRBJ2-3; CDR3nt: TGTGCCAGCAGATACAGCGGGAGGTACACAGATACGCAGTATTTT; CDR3aa: CASRYSGRYTDTQYF
v_gene: TRBV11-3; abundance: .; d_gene: TRBD1; j_gene: TRBJ2-7; CDR3nt: TGTGCCAGCAGCCCCCGACAGGGAGCCTACGAGCAGTACTTC; CDR3aa: CASSPRQGAYEQYF
v_gene: TRBV5-4; abundance: .; d_gene: TRBD1; j_gene: TRBJ1-2; CDR3nt: TGTGCCAGCAGACCAAACAGGGGGCTCGGCTATGGCTACACCTTC; CDR3aa: CASRPNRGLGYGYTF
v_gene: TRBV4-2; abundance: .; d_gene: .; j_gene: TRBJ2-3; CDR3nt: TGTGCCAGCAGCCAAGATCTGCTGCGAGCGGGCAGCACAGATACGCAGTATTTT; CDR3aa: CASSQDLLRAGSTDTQYF
v_gene: TRBV5-1; abundance: .; d_gene: .; j_gene: TRBJ1-1; CDR3nt: TGCGCCAGCAGCGAGTTAGGGGTGACTGAAGCTTTCTTT; CDR3aa: CASSELGVTEAFF
v_gene: TRBV4-1; abundance: .; d_gene: .; j_gene: TRBJ1-1; CDR3nt: TGCGCCAGCAGCCAACGGACAGTAGCGATGAACACTGAAGCTTTCTTT; CDR3aa: CASSQRTVAMNTEAFF
v_gene: TRBV15; abundance: .; d_gene: TRBD1; j_gene: TRBJ1-5; CDR3nt: TGTGCCACCAGCCGTCACCCAGGACAGGTCAGCAATCAGCCCCAGCATTTT; CDR3aa: CATSRHPGQVSNQPQHF
v_gene: TRBV28; abundance: .; d_gene: .; j_gene: TRBJ1-1; CDR3nt: TGTGCCAGCTACTTGAACACTGAAGCTTTCTTT; CDR3aa: CASYLNTEAFF
v_gene: TRBV18; abundance: few; d_gene: TRBD1; j_gene: TRBJ2-1; CDR3nt: TGTGCCAGCTCGCCGGGGGCGACAGGGGTGAATGAGCAGTTCTTC; CDR3aa: CASSPGATGVNEQFF
v_gene: TRBV18; abundance: .; d_gene: .; j_gene: TRBJ1-1; CDR3nt: TGTGCCAGCTCACCGTCAGGGGTGACTGAAGCTTTCTTT; CDR3aa: CASSPSGVTEAFF